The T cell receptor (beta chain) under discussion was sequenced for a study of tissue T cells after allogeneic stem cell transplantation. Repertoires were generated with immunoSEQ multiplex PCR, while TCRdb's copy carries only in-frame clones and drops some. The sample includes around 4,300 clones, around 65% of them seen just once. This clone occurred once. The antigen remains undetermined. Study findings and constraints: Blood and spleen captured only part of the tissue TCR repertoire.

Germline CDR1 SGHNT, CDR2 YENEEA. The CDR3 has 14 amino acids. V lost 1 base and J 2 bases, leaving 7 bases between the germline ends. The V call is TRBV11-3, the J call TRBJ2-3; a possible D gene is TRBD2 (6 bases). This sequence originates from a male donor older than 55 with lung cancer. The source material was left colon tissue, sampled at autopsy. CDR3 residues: CASSLAGVTDTQYF. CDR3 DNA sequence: TGTGCCAGCAGCTTAGCGGGAGTCACAGATACGCAGTATTTT.